The sample holds many counts of the clone carrying this T cell receptor beta chain. Its specificity is unknown. The sample belongs to a study of T cell repertoires in cytomegalovirus infection. V was pared by 6 bases and J by 3 bases, with 9 bases of the junction left unmatched. The CDR3 extends over 16 amino acids. CDR1 is DFQATT and CDR2 is SNEGSKA in the germline V gene (reference sequence). Study-wide results and limits: It was HLA-C-restricted CMV-specific TCR beta clonotypes that dominated the response ex vivo.

TCRdb reprocessed the reads with MiXCR, giving one entry per CDR3 protein. The sample carries about 900,000 distinct CDR3 sequences, roughly 30% recorded once. This TCR derives from a human donor in good health (CMV status not recorded). Some clones in this sample may be carry-over from other donors' samples. The sequencing here drew on cultured CD8+ T cells from PBMCs, taken from culture after CMV antigen stimulation. This sequence joins TRBV20-1 and TRBJ2-7, with TRBD2 matching 15 bases. Here the CDR3 reads CSARTSGGGAGYEQYV. The DNA of the CDR3 is TGCAGTGCCAGGACTAGCGGGGGGGGCGCGGGCTACGAGCAGTACGTC.